Below are 25 T cell receptor beta chains sequenced from a single sample in a study of metastatic and nonmetastatic thyroid tumors. TCRdb reassembled clones from the PCR reads with MiXCR. The table shows fewer than 25,000 clones, with roughly 15% occurring only once. Every patient was untreated before thyroid surgery. Source material: tumor tissue. Receptor source: a female donor with papillary thyroid cancer or a benign thyroid nodule (not recorded which). Some clones in this sample may be carry-over from other donors' samples.

In this sample, this clone turned up many times. The rearrangement uses TRBV3-1 and TRBJ2-3; TRBD2 is a possible D gene (6 bases). Trimming cost V 0 bases and J 3 bases, with 10 bases left between them. The CDR3 spans 15 residues. Germline-derived CDR1 and CDR2 are LGHDT and YNNKEL (reference sequence). CDR3 protein: CASSQDSSGTDTQYF. The CDR3 nucleotides are TGTGCCAGCAGCCAAGACTCCAGCGGGACAGATACGCAGTATTTT.

On this clone itself: One end of the junction fails to match germline, which may point to a read error. V usage is TRBV11-2 and J usage is TRBJ2-2; 7 bases align to TRBD2. Germline CDR1 reads SGHAT; CDR2 reads FQNNGV. This CDR3 has 15 amino acids. As DNA, the CDR3 is TGTGCCAGCAGCTTGGTTCTAGCGGTCACCGGGGAGCCGTTTTTT. It translates to CASSLVLAVTGEPFF.

The J gene is TRBJ1-2, the V gene TRBV25-1; 7 bases align to TRBD1. Germline values: CDR1 MGHDK, CDR2 SYGVNS. Trimming cost V 2 bases and J 6 bases; bases outside gene matches: 6. The CDR3 is made up of 14 amino acids. The CDR3 bases are TGTGCCAGCAGTGAAGATGAGGGGGCGAATGGCTACACCTTC. Its protein is CASSEDEGANGYTF.

Regarding this clone: A read error may produce the germline difference seen at one junction end. This chain links TRBV3-1 with TRBJ1-3, with D possibly matching TRBD1 (6 bases). The CDR3 spans 18 residues. In germline, CDR1 is LGHDT, CDR2 YNNKEL (reference sequence). The CDR3: CASIQDPGQYTSGNTIYF. CDR3 coding DNA: TGTGCCAGCATCCAAGATCCAGGACAGTATACCTCTGGAAACACCATATATTTT.

Many counts were recorded for this clone. The J gene is TRBJ2-1, the V gene TRBV3-1, with 13 bases aligning to TRBD2. Per germline, CDR1 LGHDT and CDR2 YNNKEL (reference sequence). With V trimmed by 1 base and J by 10 bases, 10 bases remained unmatched. The CDR3 runs 17 residues. The CDR3 loop reads CASSQGLLLAGGREQFF. The CDR3, as DNA: TGTGCCAGCAGCCAAGGTCTTCTACTAGCGGGGGGGCGGGAGCAGTTCTTC.

This clone was counted between two and nine times. V and J are TRBV6-5 and TRBJ2-1; D perhaps matches TRBD1 (5 bases). CDR1 MNHEY and CDR2 SVGAGI come from the germline V gene. The CDR3 is made up of 17 amino acids. V gave up 2 bases and J gave up 5 bases, with 19 bases separating them. The CDR3 DNA reads TGTGCCAGCAGTTACCGTCGCTCTGTGGCAGGGAACAATGAGCAGTTCTTC. As protein: CASSYRRSVAGNNEQFF.

This clone was found many times. The chain uses TRBV20-1 and TRBJ2-6; 8 nucleotides line up with TRBD1. This CDR3 has 18 amino acids. Losses at the gene ends were 3 bases for V and 0 bases for J; bases not matched to a gene: 10. Germline CDR1 and CDR2: DFQATT and SNEGSKA (reference sequence). The CDR3 here is CSASLWGQASSGANVLTF. CDR3 bases: TGCAGTGCTAGCCTTTGGGGACAGGCGAGCTCTGGGGCCAACGTCCTGACTTTC.

The chain couples TRBV2 to TRBJ1-6; D is ambiguous. The V and J ends lost 10 bases and 1 base respectively, with 11 bases between them. This CDR3 is 14 amino acids long. Germline assignment: CDR1 SNHLY and CDR2 FYNNEI. CDR3 amino acids: CAIRHVSYNSPLHF. The CDR3 bases are TGTGCCATCAGACATGTGTCCTATAATTCACCCCTCCACTTT. Variable domain in full (rest from reference TRBV2 and TRBJ1-6): EPEVTQTPSHQVTQMGQEVILRCVPISNHLYFYWYRQILGQKVEFLVSFYNNEISEKSEIFDDQFSVERPDGSNFTLKIRSTKLEDSAMYFCAIRHVSYNSPLHFGNGTRLTVT.

This clone is medium-sized in the sample. The chain recombines TRBV30 with TRBJ2-7; D may be TRBD1 or TRBD2 (5 bases each). Between the trimmed V and J ends, which lost 8 bases and 7 bases, there was a span of 18 bases. Per germline, CDR1 GTSNPN and CDR2 SVGIG (reference sequence). The CDR3 contains 12 residues. The CDR3 nucleotides read TGTGCCCGCGTGGGGGAAATGGGGGAGCAGTACTTC. It yields the protein CARVGEMGEQYF.

This clone was picked up many times. A read error may be the cause here, since a much bigger clone is one base away. The genes are TRBV3-1 and TRBJ2-7, with 7 bases matching TRBD2. Germline values: CDR1 LGHDT, CDR2 YNNKEL (reference sequence). The CDR3 length is 15 residues. The CDR3 is CASSQKTSETYERYF. CDR3 coding DNA: TGTGCCAGCAGCCAAAAAACTAGCGAAACCTACGAGCGGTACTTC.

This clone was detected many times. CDR3 sequence: CASSVGGARYGYTF. The CDR3 region has the DNA TGTGCCAGCAGCGTAGGGGGGGCGCGCTATGGCTACACCTTC. The genes are TRBV9 and TRBJ1-2; possibly TRBD1 for D (6 bases). Germline CDR1 is SGDLS and CDR2 is YYNGEE. The CDR3 is 14 residues long. With 0 bases removed from V and 4 bases from J, the gap between germline ends came to 10 bases.

This clone showed up many times. This chain joins TRBV6-1 and TRBJ2-5; a possible D gene is TRBD2 (6 bases). Trimming stripped 0 bases from V and 5 bases from J, with 13 bases between. The V gene's germline CDR1 is MNHNS and CDR2 SASEGT. The CDR3 runs 15 residues. The CDR3 loop reads CASSEAGGTSETQYF. DNA for the CDR3: TGTGCCAGCAGTGAAGCCGGAGGGACCTCGGAGACCCAGTACTTC.

This chain connects TRBV19 to TRBJ2-7; D not certain. Per germline, CDR1 LNHDA and CDR2 SQIVND (reference sequence). V lost 2 bases and J lost 6, with 11 bases in between. The CDR3 spans 13 residues. CDR3 region: CASSIQMTCEQYF. The CDR3 bases are TGTGCCAGTAGTATACAAATGACCTGCGAGCAGTACTTC.

This clone has more than one count but fewer than ten. The chain employs TRBV12-3 or TRBV12-4 and TRBJ2-6; D gene ambiguous. V lost 6 bases to trimming and J lost 3 bases, with 9 bases between them. CDR3 length: 14 residues. The CDR3 sequence is CASSRVCGANVLTF. The CDR3 DNA follows: TGTGCCAGCAGCCGGGTCTGTGGGGCCAACGTCCTGACTTTC.

This clone occurred many times. The chain has TRBV2 and TRBJ1-3; 8 nucleotides match TRBD1. V lost 5 bases to trimming and J lost 7 bases; unmatched junction nucleotides: 10. Germline assignment: CDR1 SNHLY and CDR2 FYNNEI. This CDR3 comprises 15 residues. In DNA form, the CDR3 reads TGTGCCAGCAGTTTCGGACAGGGTATAGGGAACACCATATATTTT. This gives the protein CASSFGQGIGNTIYF.

This clone occurred many times. Other DNA sequences in the sample encode the same CDR3. The CDR3 DNA sequence: TGTGCCAGCGGTTCGAAGCAGCAGTTCTTC. It yields the protein CASGSKQQFF. V usage is TRBV12-3 or TRBV12-4 and J usage is TRBJ2-1, with no clear D. This CDR3 is 10 amino acids long. Trimming cost V 8 bases and J 11 bases, with 10 bases left between them.

This CDR3 reads CASSPAVTSSYEQYF. CDR3 coding DNA: TGTGCCAGCAGTCCTGCAGTGACATCTTCCTACGAGCAGTACTTC. The gene calls are TRBV2 and TRBJ2-7; D ambiguous. This CDR3 has 15 amino acids. Germline assignment: CDR1 SNHLY and CDR2 FYNNEI. Trimming took off 5 bases at V and 1 base at J, with 15 bases between the two ends.

The J gene is TRBJ1-1, the V gene TRBV6-1, with 7 bases matching TRBD1. V lost 6 bases and J lost 6; bases outside the gene matches: 10. This CDR3 contains 14 residues. CDR1 MNHNS and CDR2 SASEGT come from the germline V gene. The CDR3 sequence: CASRGDSLVAEAFF. The CDR3 DNA reads TGTGCCAGCAGGGGGGACAGTCTGGTGGCTGAAGCTTTCTTT.

To note about this clone: Since the CDR3 does not end with the conserved phenylalanine or tryptophan, this likely comes from a read error. J is TRBJ2-3 and V is TRBV19; perhaps TRBD1 as D (6 bases). The germline gives CDR1 LNHDA, CDR2 SQIVND (reference sequence). The CDR3 totals 14 residues. V lost 10 bases and J 5 bases, leaving 19 bases between the germline ends. CDR3 protein: CAIIGRAGEDTQYS. Here the CDR3 DNA reads TGTGCCATTATCGGGCGCGCAGGGGAAGATACGCAGTATTCT.

The table lists this clone with a few counts. It may be a read error: a sequence one base away is much more abundant. The same CDR3 also results from other DNA sequences found in this sample. V is TRBV5-4 and J is TRBJ1-2, with D perhaps TRBD1 (6 bases). The CDR3 covers 15 residues. CDR1 and CDR2 (germline): SGHNT, YYREEE (reference sequence). Between the trimmed V and J ends, which lost 0 bases and 6 bases, there was a span of 15 bases. CDR3 sequence: CASSLGGRGQDGYTF. The CDR3 DNA is TGTGCCAGCAGCTTGGGTGGCAGGGGTCAGGATGGCTACACCTTC.

This clone was observed many times. Sequence at one end of the junction differs from germline and may be a read error. The rearrangement joins TRBV7-7 to TRBJ2-7; 10 nucleotides agree with TRBD2. Germline V gives CDR1 SSHAT, CDR2 FNYEAQ (reference sequence). This CDR3 contains 14 residues. This CDR3 reads CASSPGTSVYEQYF. DNA for the CDR3: TGTGCTAGCAGCCCCGGGACTAGCGTCTACGAGCAGTACTTC.

On this clone: The junction departs from the called germline gene at one end, perhaps through a read error. V is TRBV6-2 or TRBV6-3 and J is TRBJ2-1; D is unresolved. CDR1 is MNHEY, CDR2 SVGEGT, per germline. The CDR3 extends over 17 amino acids. The CDR3 nucleotides read TGTGCCAGCAGTTACTCGAGAGGCCCGTCCAACAATGATGATCAGTCCTTC. Translated, it gives CASSYSRGPSNNDDQSF.

This clone was seen more than once but under ten times. The chain combines TRBV28 with TRBJ1-2, with 10 bases fitting TRBD1. CDR3 size: 13 residues. With 6 bases clipped from V and 6 bases from J, the junction kept 4 bases outside the gene matches. The germline V gene has CDR1 MDHEN and CDR2 SYDVKM. In nucleotides, the CDR3 is TGTGCCAGCAGCTATGGGACAGGGGATGGCTACACCTTC. Its translation: CASSYGTGDGYTF.

Regarding this clone: At one end the junction does not follow the germline gene, possibly because of a read error. V usage is TRBV11-2 and J usage is TRBJ2-7; 7 bases agree with TRBD2. The CDR3 totals 18 residues. The germline gives CDR1 SGHAT, CDR2 FQNNGV. The CDR3 loop reads CASSLGPDGGFSSYEHYF. CDR3 coding DNA: TGTGCCAGCAGCTTAGGTCCCGACGGGGGGTTTAGCTCCTACGAGCATTACTTC.

This clone is medium-sized by share. The chain carries TRBV27 and TRBJ1-2; D might be TRBD1 (5 bases). The CDR3 has 14 amino acids. Trimming stripped 6 bases from V and 0 bases from J, with 11 bases between. Germline-derived CDR1 and CDR2 are MNHEY and SMNVEV (reference sequence). CDR3 protein: CASRATGANYGYTF. The CDR3 DNA sequence: TGTGCCAGCAGGGCCACAGGAGCTAACTATGGCTACACCTTC.